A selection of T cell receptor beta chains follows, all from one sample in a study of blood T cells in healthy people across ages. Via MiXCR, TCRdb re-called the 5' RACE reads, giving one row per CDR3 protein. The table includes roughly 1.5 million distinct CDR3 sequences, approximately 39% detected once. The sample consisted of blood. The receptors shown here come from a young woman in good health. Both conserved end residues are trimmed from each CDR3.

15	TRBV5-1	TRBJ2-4	ASSPGRGQVAKNIQY
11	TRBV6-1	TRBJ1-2	ASSVLRDHGYT
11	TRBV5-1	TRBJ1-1	ASSPDSSLEAF
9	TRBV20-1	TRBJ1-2	SEPRRSGYT
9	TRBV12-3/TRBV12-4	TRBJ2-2	ANSPSGELF
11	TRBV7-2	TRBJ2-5	ASSSPHQETQY
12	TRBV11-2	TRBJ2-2	ASSGTLVTGELF
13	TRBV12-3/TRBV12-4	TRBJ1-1	ASRPGWAMNTEAF
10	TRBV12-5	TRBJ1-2	ASGLLDRGYT
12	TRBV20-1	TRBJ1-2	SASHAGATYGYT
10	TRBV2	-	ASILIGAEQY
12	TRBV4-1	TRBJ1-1	ASSQGGQVTEAF
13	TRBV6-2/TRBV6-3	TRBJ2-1	ASSYGTSYYNEQF
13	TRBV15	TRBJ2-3	ATSRAGLRGDTQY
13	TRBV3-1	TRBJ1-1	ASSQERRWNTEAF
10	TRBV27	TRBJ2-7	ASSYMERKQY
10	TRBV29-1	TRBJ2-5	SVEGLKNEQY
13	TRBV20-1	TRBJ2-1	SAHKAGGLYNEQF
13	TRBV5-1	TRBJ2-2	ASSLVTANTGELF
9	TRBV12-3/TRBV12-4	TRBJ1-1	ASSVDRAAF
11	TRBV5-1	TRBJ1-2	ASSAPAGHGYT
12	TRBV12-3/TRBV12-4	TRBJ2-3	ASSTGGPTDAQY
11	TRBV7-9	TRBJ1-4	ASSRANEEKLF
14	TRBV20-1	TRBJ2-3	SARDEERESTDTQY
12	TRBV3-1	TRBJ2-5	ASSQGTDQETQY
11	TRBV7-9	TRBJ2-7	ASRRDSFHEQY